A single sample gave rise to the 24 T cell receptor beta chains below, sequenced in a study of T cells after yellow fever vaccination. TCRdb called the 5' RACE reads again in MiXCR, with one record for every CDR3 protein. The data contain some 320,000 distinct CDR3 sequences, approximately 4% of them singletons. Sequences were derived from PBMCs, sampled 5 days after the yellow fever booster vaccination. The source of these receptors is a man younger than 35 who received the YFV17D yellow fever vaccine.

The chain recombines TRBV24-1 with TRBJ2-5, with 8 bases matching TRBD2. The CDR3 covers 16 residues. V was clipped by 3 bases and J by 2 bases; unmatched bases: 7. CDR1 is KGHDR, CDR2 SFDVKD, per germline. The CDR3 loop is CATSDPERGPQETQYF. CDR3 bases: TGTGCCACCAGTGATCCCGAGCGGGGGCCTCAAGAGACCCAGTACTTC.

This sequence joins TRBV5-5 and TRBJ2-2; D gene unclear. The CDR3 loop spans 16 amino acids. CDR1 SGHKS and CDR2 YYEKEE come from the germline V gene (reference sequence). Trimming cost V 2 bases and J 0 bases, with 11 bases left between them. This chain's CDR3 is CASSFRVGANTGELFF. The CDR3 nucleotides are TGTGCCAGCAGCTTCCGCGTGGGCGCGAACACCGGGGAGCTGTTTTTT.

This clonotype was picked up many times. The CDR3 loop reads CASSLALGYYEQYF. The CDR3, as DNA: TGTGCCAGCAGTTTAGCGCTGGGTTATTACGAGCAGTACTTC. The chain uses TRBV12-3 or TRBV12-4 and TRBJ2-7; D gene unclear. V lost 0 bases, J lost 4 bases, and 10 bases lay in between. The CDR3 is made up of 14 amino acids.

This clonotype was picked up a small number of times. CDR3 protein: CASSQVTETGPYGYTF. CDR3 nucleotides: TGCGCCAGCAGCCAAGTAACGGAGACAGGGCCGTATGGCTACACCTTC. This chain links TRBV4-3 with TRBJ1-2; 7 bases are shared with TRBD1. The trim removed 1 base at V and 5 bases at J, leaving 10 bases unmatched. The CDR3 runs to 16 residues. Germline values: CDR1 LGHNA, CDR2 YSLEER.

The chain combines TRBV6-5 with TRBJ2-7, with no clear D. The CDR3 is 16 residues long. Germline CDR1 MNHEY, CDR2 SVGAGI. The ends were cut back, 2 bases at V and 3 bases at J, with 17 bases in the middle. This CDR3 reads CASSYREATAGYEQYF. The CDR3 DNA is TGTGCCAGCAGTTACCGTGAAGCTACAGCTGGCTACGAGCAGTACTTC.

This clonotype appeared a few times. The chain couples TRBV27 to TRBJ2-3, with 9 bases that match TRBD2. With 2 bases clipped from V and 5 bases from J, the junction kept 2 bases outside the gene matches. The CDR3 totals 14 residues. Germline CDR1 MNHEY, CDR2 SMNVEV (reference sequence). As DNA, the CDR3 is TGTGCCAGCAGTTTAAAACTAGCGGGAGATACGCAGTATTTT. Protein: CASSLKLAGDTQYF.

There are many counts of this clonotype. The chain uses TRBV5-1 and TRBJ1-6; 8 bases fit TRBD1. Trimming took 3 bases from V and 3 from J; bases not matched to a gene: 5. CDR1 is SGHRS and CDR2 is YFSETQ in the germline V gene. The CDR3 has 16 amino acids. The CDR3 spells CASSSGQARYNSPLHF. CDR3 DNA: TGCGCCAGCAGCTCGGGACAGGCCCGCTATAATTCACCCCTCCACTTT.

At least ten counts were recorded for this clonotype. This chain links TRBV27 with TRBJ2-5; weak D call: TRBD2 (6 bases). Trimming took off 5 bases at V and 4 bases at J, with 14 bases between the two ends. Germline-derived CDR1 and CDR2 are MNHEY and SMNVEV (reference sequence). The length of the CDR3 is 14 residues. CDR3 nucleotides: TGTGCCAGCAGTGAGGACTACTTTAGAGAGACCCAGTACTTC. It specifies CASSEDYFRETQYF.

This chain connects TRBV5-4 to TRBJ2-4; the D gene could be TRBD1 or TRBD2 (6 bases each). The CDR3 runs 15 residues. V lost 0 bases and J 6 bases, leaving 13 bases between the germline ends. CDR1 and CDR2 from the germline V gene are SGHNT and YYREEE (reference sequence). The CDR3 nucleotides are TGTGCCAGCAGCTTGGACGGGGGCGAAGGAAACATTCAGTACTTC. Its protein is CASSLDGGEGNIQYF.

The chain employs TRBV10-2 and TRBJ2-5, with 8 bases identical to TRBD2. V shed 2 bases, J shed 9 bases, and the junction held 5 bases outside the gene matches. CDR3 size: 13 residues. CDR1 WSHSY and CDR2 SAAADI come from the germline V gene. The CDR3 DNA reads as TGCGCCAGCAGTGAGCGGGAGGGCGAGGCCCAGTACTTC. Translated, it gives CASSEREGEAQYF.

This clonotype has just a few counts. The rearrangement joins TRBV6-2 or TRBV6-3 to TRBJ2-7; D gene uncertain. The V gene lost 5 bases and the J gene lost 3 bases, with 5 bases spanning the gap. The CDR3 is 11 amino acids. The V gene's germline CDR1 is MNHEY and CDR2 SVGEGT. The CDR3 protein is CASSNYYEQYV. In DNA, the CDR3 is TGTGCCAGCAGTAACTACTACGAGCAGTACGTC.

At least ten counts were recorded for this clonotype. The genes are TRBV6-5 and TRBJ2-1, with 8 bases matching TRBD2. The trim removed 6 bases at V and 4 bases at J, leaving 8 bases unmatched. The length of the CDR3 is 15 residues. Germline-derived CDR1 and CDR2 are MNHEY and SVGAGI. The CDR3, as DNA: TGTGCCAGCAGCTCAGTAGCGGGGCGATACAATGAGCAGTTCTTC. Translation gives CASSSVAGRYNEQFF.

This clonotype appeared a few times. The V gene is TRBV20-1, the J gene TRBJ2-5; no clear D gene. V lost 3 bases and J 6 bases, leaving 11 bases between the germline ends. The germline V gene encodes CDR1 DFQATT and CDR2 SNEGSKA (reference sequence). This CDR3 contains 12 residues. This CDR3 reads CSASGLGKTQYF. CDR3 DNA sequence: TGCAGTGCTAGCGGTCTAGGGAAGACCCAGTACTTC.

The table lists this clonotype with a few counts. This chain joins TRBV21-1 and TRBJ2-1; the D call TRBD1 from the table was never checked on the DNA. TRBV21-1 is termed a pseudogene. This CDR3 comprises 14 residues. CDR3 nucleotide sequence: TGTGCCAGCAGCGCTCAGGGGGTCAGGTATGAGCAGTTCTTC. Protein sequence: CASSAQGVRYEQFF.

This clonotype was found a few times. The CDR3 DNA is TGTGCCAGCAGCTGGGGTGACGGAGCTTTCTTT. Amino acids: CASSWGDGAFF. This chain uses TRBV5-5 with TRBJ1-1; D gene ambiguous. Trimming shortened V by 3 bases and J by 10 bases, and 10 bases separated the two germline ends. Germline V lookup: CDR1 SGHKS, CDR2 YYEKEE (reference sequence). This CDR3 has 11 residues.

The chain uses TRBV23-1 and TRBJ2-5, with 8 positions matching TRBD1. TRBV23-1 is an ORF for which the function is uncertain. The trim removed 1 base at V and 2 bases at J, leaving 3 bases unmatched. The CDR3 contains 15 residues. CDR3 loop: CASSQWTGTQETQYF. The CDR3 nucleotides read TGCGCCAGCAGTCAATGGACAGGGACTCAAGAGACCCAGTACTTC.

The rearrangement joins TRBV5-5 to TRBJ2-2; D is unresolved. The CDR3 extends over 14 amino acids. From germline, CDR1 is SGHKS and CDR2 YYEKEE (reference sequence). V shed 2 bases and J shed 0 bases, with 5 bases lying between them. The CDR3 DNA is TGTGCCAGCAGCTTAAACACGAACACCGGGGAGCTGTTTTTT. Encoded protein: CASSLNTNTGELFF.

This clonotype was seen repeatedly, ten times or more. The rearrangement links TRBV2 to TRBJ2-5, with 7 positions matching TRBD2. The V gene's germline CDR1 is SNHLY and CDR2 FYNNEI. The length of the CDR3 is 17 residues. V shed 2 bases, J shed 0 bases, and the junction held 9 bases outside the gene matches. CDR3: CASSEFHASGYQETQYF. CDR3 nucleotides: TGTGCCAGCAGTGAATTTCATGCTAGCGGCTACCAAGAGACCCAGTACTTC.

The rearrangement uses TRBV4-2 and TRBJ2-3, with 9 bases matching TRBD2. The CDR3 extends over 15 amino acids. Per the germline V gene, CDR1 is LGHNA and CDR2 is YNFKEQ. Trimming cost V 2 bases and J 2 bases; bases outside gene matches: 2. The chain's CDR3 is CASSQQRGVTDTQYF. CDR3 nucleotide sequence: TGTGCCAGCAGCCAACAGCGGGGGGTCACAGATACGCAGTATTTT.

This clonotype was seen a handful of times. The chain is built from TRBV28 and TRBJ1-5, with D possibly matching TRBD1 (5 bases). Germline V gives CDR1 MDHEN, CDR2 SYDVKM. The CDR3 spans 15 residues. Trimming cost V 1 base and J 6 bases, with 13 bases left between them. The chain's CDR3 is CASSLSSREGQPQHF. DNA for the CDR3: TGTGCCAGCAGTTTATCGAGCAGGGAGGGTCAGCCCCAGCATTTT. The full variable domain, with the rest looked up from reference TRBV28 and TRBJ1-5, is DVKVTQSSRYLVKRTGEKVFLECVQDMDHENMFWYRQDPGLGLRLIYFSYDVKMKEKGDIPEGYSVSREKKERFSLILESASTNQTSMYLCASSLSSREGQPQHFGDGTRLSIL.

The chain links TRBV5-1 to TRBJ2-2, with TRBD1 matching over 8 bases. Germline CDR1 is SGHRS and CDR2 is YFSETQ. The CDR3 has 15 residues. Trimming at V came to 0 bases and at J to 6 bases, leaving 4 bases not matched to a gene. The DNA of the CDR3 is TGCGCCAGCAGCTTGGCCGCAGGGGGCTCCGGGGAGCTGTTTTTT. Amino acid sequence: CASSLAAGGSGELFF.

This clonotype was seen at least ten times. The CDR3 DNA is TGTGCCAGCTCACCCCCGGGAGGGCCTGAAGCTTTCTTT. Translating it yields CASSPPGGPEAFF. J is TRBJ1-1 and V is TRBV18; D is unresolved. The CDR3 has 13 residues. Trimming removed 3 bases at V and 6 bases at J, with 11 bases between. Per the germline V gene, CDR1 is KGHSH and CDR2 is LQKENI.

This clonotype came up many times. The rearrangement joins TRBV5-4 to TRBJ2-1; 10 bases map to TRBD2. Germline loops: CDR1 SGHNT, CDR2 YYREEE (reference sequence). The V segment lost 4 bases and the J segment 8 bases; nucleotides outside the gene matches: 12. This CDR3 contains 16 residues. The chain's CDR3 is CASSLRGSGGADEQFF. The CDR3 nucleotides are TGTGCCAGCAGCCTTCGTGGAAGCGGGGGGGCAGATGAGCAGTTCTTC.

This clonotype has more than one count but fewer than ten. V and J are TRBV5-4 and TRBJ1-1, with D hard to call. Germline lookup yields CDR1 SGHNT and CDR2 YYREEE (reference sequence). Trimming cost V 0 bases and J 3 bases, with 6 bases left between them. CDR3 length: 13 amino acids. CDR3 sequence reads: CASSLERDTEAFF. DNA for the CDR3: TGTGCCAGCAGCTTGGAACGAGACACTGAAGCTTTCTTT.